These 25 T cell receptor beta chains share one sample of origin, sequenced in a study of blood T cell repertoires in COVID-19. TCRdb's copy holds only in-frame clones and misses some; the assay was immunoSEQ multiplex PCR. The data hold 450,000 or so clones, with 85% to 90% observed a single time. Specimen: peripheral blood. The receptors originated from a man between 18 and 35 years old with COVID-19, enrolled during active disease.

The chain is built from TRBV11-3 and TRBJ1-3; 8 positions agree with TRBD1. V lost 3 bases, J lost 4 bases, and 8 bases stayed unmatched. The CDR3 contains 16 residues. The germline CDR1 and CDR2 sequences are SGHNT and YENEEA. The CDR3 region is CASSFGQGGGGNTIYF. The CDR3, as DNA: TGTGCCAGCAGCTTCGGACAGGGAGGAGGAGGAAACACCATATATTTT.

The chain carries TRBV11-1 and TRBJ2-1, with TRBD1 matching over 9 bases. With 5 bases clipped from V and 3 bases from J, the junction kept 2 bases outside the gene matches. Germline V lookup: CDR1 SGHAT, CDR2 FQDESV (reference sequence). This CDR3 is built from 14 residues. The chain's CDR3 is CASSQGQGYNEQFF. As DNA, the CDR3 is TGTGCCAGCAGCCAGGGACAGGGCTACAATGAGCAGTTCTTC.

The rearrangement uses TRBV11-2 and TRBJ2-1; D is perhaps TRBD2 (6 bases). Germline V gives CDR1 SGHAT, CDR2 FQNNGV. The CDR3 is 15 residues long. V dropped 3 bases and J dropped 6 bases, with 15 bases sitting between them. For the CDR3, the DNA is TGTGCCAGCAGCTTCGTCGGGAGAGGAAGCAATGAGCAGTTCTTC. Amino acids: CASSFVGRGSNEQFF.

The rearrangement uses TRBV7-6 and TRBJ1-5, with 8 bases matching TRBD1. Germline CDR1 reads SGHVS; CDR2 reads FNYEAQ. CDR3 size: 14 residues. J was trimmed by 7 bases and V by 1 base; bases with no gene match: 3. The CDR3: CASSLGTGNQPQHF. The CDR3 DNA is TGTGCCAGCAGCTTAGGGACAGGGAACCAGCCCCAGCATTTT.

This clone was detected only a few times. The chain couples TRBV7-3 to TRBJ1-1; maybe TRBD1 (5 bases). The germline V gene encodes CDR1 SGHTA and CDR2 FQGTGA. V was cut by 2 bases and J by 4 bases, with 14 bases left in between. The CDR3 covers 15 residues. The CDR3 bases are TGTGCCAGCAGCTTAGATGGGGGGATACTCACTGAAGCTTTCTTT. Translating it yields CASSLDGGILTEAFF.

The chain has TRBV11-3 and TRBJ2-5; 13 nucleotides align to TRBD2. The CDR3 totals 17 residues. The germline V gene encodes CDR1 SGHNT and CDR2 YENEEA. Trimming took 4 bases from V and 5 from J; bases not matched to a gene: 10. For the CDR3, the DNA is TGTGCCAGCAGCTCAGCACTAGCGGGAGGGACCGGGGAGACCCAGTACTTC. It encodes CASSSALAGGTGETQYF.

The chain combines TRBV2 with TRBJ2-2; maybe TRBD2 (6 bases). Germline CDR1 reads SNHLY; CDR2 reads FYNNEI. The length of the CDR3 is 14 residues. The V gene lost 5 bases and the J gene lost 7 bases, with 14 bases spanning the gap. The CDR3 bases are TGTGCCAGCAGTAGGGTAGCCGGGGGCGGGGAGCTGTTTTTT. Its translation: CASSRVAGGGELFF.

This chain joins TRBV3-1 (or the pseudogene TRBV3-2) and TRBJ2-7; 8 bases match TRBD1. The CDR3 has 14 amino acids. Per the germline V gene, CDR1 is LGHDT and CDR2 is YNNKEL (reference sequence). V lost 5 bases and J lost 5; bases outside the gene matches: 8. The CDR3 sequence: CASSERTGRDEQYF. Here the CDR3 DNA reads TGTGCCAGCAGCGAGAGGACAGGGAGAGACGAGCAGTACTTC.

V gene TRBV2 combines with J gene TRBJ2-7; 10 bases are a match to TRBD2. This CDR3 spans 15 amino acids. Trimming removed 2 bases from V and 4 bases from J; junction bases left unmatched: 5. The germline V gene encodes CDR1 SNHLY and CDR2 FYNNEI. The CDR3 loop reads CASSEPGLAFYEQYF. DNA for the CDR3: TGTGCCAGCAGTGAACCGGGACTAGCGTTTTACGAGCAGTACTTC.

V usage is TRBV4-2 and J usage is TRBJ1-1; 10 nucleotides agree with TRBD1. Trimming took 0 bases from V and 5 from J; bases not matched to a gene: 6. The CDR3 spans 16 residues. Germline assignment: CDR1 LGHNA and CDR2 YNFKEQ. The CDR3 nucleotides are TGTGCCAGCAGCCAAGACGCGGGACAGGGGTTTACTGAAGCTTTCTTT. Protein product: CASSQDAGQGFTEAFF.

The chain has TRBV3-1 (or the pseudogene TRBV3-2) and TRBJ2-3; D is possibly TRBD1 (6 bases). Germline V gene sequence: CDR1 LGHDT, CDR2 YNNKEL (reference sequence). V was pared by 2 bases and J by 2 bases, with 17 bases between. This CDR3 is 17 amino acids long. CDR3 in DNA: TGTGCCAGCAGCCAAAGATTCAGGGGCCTTTCCACAGATACGCAGTATTTT. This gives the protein CASSQRFRGLSTDTQYF.

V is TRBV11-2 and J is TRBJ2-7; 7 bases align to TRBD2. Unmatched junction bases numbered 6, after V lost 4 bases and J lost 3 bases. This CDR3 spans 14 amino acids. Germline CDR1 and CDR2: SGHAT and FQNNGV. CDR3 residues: CASSYYGGIYEQYF. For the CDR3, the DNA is TGTGCCAGCAGCTATTACGGGGGGATCTACGAGCAGTACTTC.

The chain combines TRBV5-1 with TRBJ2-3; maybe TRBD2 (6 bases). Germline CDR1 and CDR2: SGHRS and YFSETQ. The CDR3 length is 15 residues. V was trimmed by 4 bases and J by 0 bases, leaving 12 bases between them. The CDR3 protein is CASSRDSPSTDTQYF. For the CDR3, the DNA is TGCGCCAGCAGCCGGGACTCACCTAGCACAGATACGCAGTATTTT. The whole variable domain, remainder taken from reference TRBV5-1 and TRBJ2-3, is KAGVTQTPRYLIKTRGQQVTLSCSPISGHRSVSWYQQTPGQGLQFLFEYFSETQRNKGNFPGRFSGRQFSNSRSEMNVSTLELGDSALYLCASSRDSPSTDTQYFGPGTRLTVL.

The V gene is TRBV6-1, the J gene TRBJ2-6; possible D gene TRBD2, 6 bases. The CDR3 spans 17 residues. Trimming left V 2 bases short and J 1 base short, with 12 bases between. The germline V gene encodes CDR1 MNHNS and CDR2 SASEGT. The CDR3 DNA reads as TGTGCCAGCAGTGAACCAGGGAGGAGGTCTGGGGCCAACGTCCTGACTTTC. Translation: CASSEPGRRSGANVLTF.

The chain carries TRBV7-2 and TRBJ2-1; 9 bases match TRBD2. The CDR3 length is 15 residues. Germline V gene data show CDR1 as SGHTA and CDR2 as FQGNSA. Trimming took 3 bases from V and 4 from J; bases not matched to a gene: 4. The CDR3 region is CASSFSSGTYNEQFF. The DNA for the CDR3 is TGTGCCAGCAGCTTCTCTAGCGGGACTTACAATGAGCAGTTCTTC.

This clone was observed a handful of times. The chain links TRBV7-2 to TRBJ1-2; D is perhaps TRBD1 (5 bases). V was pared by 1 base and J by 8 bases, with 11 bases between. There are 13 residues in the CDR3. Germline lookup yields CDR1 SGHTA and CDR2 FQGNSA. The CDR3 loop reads CASSLVRKGGYTF. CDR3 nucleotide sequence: TGTGCCAGCAGCTTAGTAAGGAAGGGGGGCTACACCTTC.

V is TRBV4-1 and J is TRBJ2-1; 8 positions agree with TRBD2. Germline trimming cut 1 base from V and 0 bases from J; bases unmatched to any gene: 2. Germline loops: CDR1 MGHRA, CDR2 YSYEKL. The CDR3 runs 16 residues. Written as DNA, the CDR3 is TGCGCCAGCAGCCAAGTTCGGGGGGGCTCCTACAATGAGCAGTTCTTC. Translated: CASSQVRGGSYNEQFF.

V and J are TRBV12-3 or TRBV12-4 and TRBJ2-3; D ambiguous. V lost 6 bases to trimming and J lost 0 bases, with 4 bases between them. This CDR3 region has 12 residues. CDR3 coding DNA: TGTGCCAGCAGGCGCAGCACAGATACGCAGTATTTT. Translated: CASRRSTDTQYF.

CDR3 amino acids: CATSDLSPGSTGELFF. CDR3 DNA sequence: TGTGCCACCAGTGATTTGTCCCCCGGGAGCACCGGGGAGCTGTTTTTT. The J gene is TRBJ2-2, the V gene TRBV24-1; D might be TRBD2 (6 bases). The CDR3 has 16 residues. Trimming cost V 0 bases and J 4 bases, with 11 bases left between them. Germline-derived CDR1 and CDR2 are KGHDR and SFDVKD.

The CDR3 protein is CASSPSVPFRDRGRADTQYF. The CDR3 DNA is TGCGCCAGCAGTCCATCCGTACCTTTCCGGGACAGGGGGCGGGCAGATACGCAGTATTTT. The chain recombines TRBV23-1 with TRBJ2-3, with 12 bases matching TRBD1. TRBV23-1 is filed as an ORF, its function uncertain. V was pared by 4 bases and J by 4 bases, with 18 bases of the junction left unmatched. The CDR3 runs to 20 residues.

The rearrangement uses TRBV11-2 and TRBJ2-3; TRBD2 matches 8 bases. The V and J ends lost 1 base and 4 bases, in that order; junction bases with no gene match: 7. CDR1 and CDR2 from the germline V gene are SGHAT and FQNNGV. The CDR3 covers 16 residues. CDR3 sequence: CASSLGPAGVPDTQYF. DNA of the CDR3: TGTGCCAGCAGCTTAGGTCCAGCGGGAGTCCCAGATACGCAGTATTTT.

CDR3 protein: CASSYSTGASGEQYF. CDR3 sequence (DNA): TGTGCCAGCAGTTACTCGACAGGGGCGTCCGGGGAGCAGTACTTC. The V and J genes are TRBV6-2 or TRBV6-3 and TRBJ2-7; 8 bases match TRBD1. The V gene's germline CDR1 is MNHEY and CDR2 SVGEGT. This CDR3 comprises 15 residues. J gave up 7 bases and V 0 bases, and 8 bases lay outside the gene matches.

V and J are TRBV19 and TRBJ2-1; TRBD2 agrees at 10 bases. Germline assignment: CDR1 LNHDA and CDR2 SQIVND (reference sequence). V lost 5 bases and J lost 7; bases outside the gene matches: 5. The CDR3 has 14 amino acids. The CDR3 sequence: CASSPSGRRNEQFF. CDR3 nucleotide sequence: TGTGCCAGTAGTCCTAGCGGGAGACGAAATGAGCAGTTCTTC.

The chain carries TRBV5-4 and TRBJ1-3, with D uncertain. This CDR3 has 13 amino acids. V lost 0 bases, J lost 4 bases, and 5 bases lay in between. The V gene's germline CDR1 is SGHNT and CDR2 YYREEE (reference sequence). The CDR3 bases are TGTGCCAGCAGCTTGGACCGGGGAAACACCATATATTTT. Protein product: CASSLDRGNTIYF.

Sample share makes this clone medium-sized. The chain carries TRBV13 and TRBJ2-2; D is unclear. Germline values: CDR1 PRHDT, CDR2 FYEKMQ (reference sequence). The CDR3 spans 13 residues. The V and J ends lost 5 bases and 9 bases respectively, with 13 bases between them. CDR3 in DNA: TGTGCCAGCAGCCCTCACAAGTCCCGGGAGCTGTTTTTT. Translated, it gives CASSPHKSRELFF.